This TCR beta chain comes out of a study of cytomegalovirus exposure and HLA in healthy donors (dated by TCRdb to 2017 to 2019). General notes on the study: An earlier analysis of roughly 570 of the donors reported 250 to 350 Gb of sequence data and about 120 million unique TCR beta sequences obtained from approximately 180 million T cells. Donor age, sex, ethnicity and CMV serostatus were compiled alongside the repertoire data. An earlier analysis of roughly 600 of the donors used high-throughput TCR beta sequencing to judge whether each TCR beta V gene segment behaved as functional or pseudogenic. Among approximately 370 genotyped donors of the cohort, an average of about 240,000 unique TCR beta nucleotide sequences was sequenced per donor, of which about 18% were non-productive. The later analysis used no new phenotypic data to find candidate immune exposures, relying instead on TCR beta sequences and their occurrence across donors. In a later genetic analysis, genome-wide SNP genotypes for about 55% of the roughly 700 donors were used, and that subset was treated as a discovery cohort. HLA typing covered class I and class II loci at four-digit resolution. Approximately 300 gigabases of sequencing data and around 80 million unique TCR sequences made up an early release that covered approximately 620 HLA-typed donors. All discovery cohort repertoires had been generated on a single sequencing platform. The study used immunosequencing to profile the T cell repertoires of around 600 subjects and linked those repertoires to cytomegalovirus serostatus. The study combined high-throughput TCR immunosequencing, statistical association of individual TCRs with disease status, and machine learning to predict cytomegalovirus infection status. To study patterns of TCR occurrence, a later analysis re-analyzed previously published TCR beta repertoires from hundreds of donors and added high-resolution HLA genotyping. Roughly 5 DR-DQ haplotypes were handled as single units for association and clustering, since linkage in the cohort was strong. The aim of the study was to test whether cataloging public T cell receptors could identify signatures of past pathogen exposure. In addition to the first cohort of 666 subjects, a separate validation cohort of about 120 different subjects was used. Typing coverage differed by locus: A, B, C, DRB1 and DQB1 were typed in roughly 620-640 donors, DQA1 in approximately 520, DPA1 in 600 to 610, and DPB1 in about 450. Of the roughly 400 genotyped donors, 81% fell in the genetic ancestry cluster associated with self-reported Caucasian donors.

The cohort was made up of roughly 670 healthy bone marrow donors. At the time of sampling, all cohort members were nominally healthy, though unrecorded immune exposures were likely present. The donor was CMV seronegative and was included in the group of 352 seronegative cohort members. Each donor provided a peripheral blood sample, and peripheral blood mononuclear cells were used for TCR beta sequencing. Genomic DNA extraction from the blood cell samples was performed with the Qiagen DNeasy Blood Extraction Kit. Measured from the cysteine to the phenylalanine, the CDR3 is 16 residues long. Kept here is only the CDR3 DNA, which spans 48 bases and is read in frame from base 1. According to the germline V gene (reference sequence), CDR1 reads GTSNPN and CDR2 reads SVGIG. Between the V and J ends, shortened by 3 bases and 0 bases respectively, the junction contains 17 bases. On this clone itself: What this receptor recognizes is not known.

Library prep was done by the immunoSEQ multiplex PCR assay. For the multiplex PCR, a mixture combining 60 forward primers for TCR Vbeta segments and 13 reverse primers for TCR Jbeta segments was used. A multiplex PCR assay on genomic DNA amplified the CDR3 region of rearranged TCR beta genes. The Illumina HiSeq System was used to sequence the amplified TCR beta libraries as 87-base-pair reads. For the original study's pipeline: A later analysis tallied 75 million to 85 million unique TCR beta chains across the roughly 610 repertoires, and about 12 million of those chains were shared by two or more donors. To remove PCR and sequencing errors, raw reads were error-corrected and collapsed into unique sequences using a nearest-neighbor algorithm that merged closely related sequences. Alignment of CDR3 sequences to IMGT reference sequences was used to assign V, D and J gene segments. For a sequence to be retained, at least a six-nucleotide match to both a V gene segment and a J gene segment was required. Rearrangements were called productive when the CDR3 lacked stop codons and stayed in frame with V and J; all others were non-productive. CDR3 was defined according to IMGT convention as the region running from the second conserved V-encoded cysteine to the conserved J-encoded phenylalanine. The earlier analysis of 500 to 600 of the donors excluded sequences that lacked an unambiguous match to a single V gene segment. In an earlier analysis of a few hundred of the donors, V segments were called functional above 56.7% productive rearrangements and were called segregating when the between-donor standard deviation exceeded 5%. To diagnose cytomegalovirus status from the catalog of TCR beta chain sequences, a statistical classification framework was built. V and J gene assignment, in a later analysis, came from comparing TCR nucleotide sequences with IMGT/GENE-DB human TR gene sequences. The TCRdist pipeline was used in a later analysis to assign CDR3 sequences and most-parsimonious VDJ recombination scenarios. In a later analysis, every TCR beta chain was defined by the combination of its CDR3 amino acid sequence and its V-gene family, and reads without a unique V-gene family were dropped. In a later analysis, around 600 highly shared, low-generation-probability nucleotide sequences were removed to address suspected cross-contamination and a sequencing artifact. For each public chain, a later analysis derived a clonal expansion index from normalized ranks of inferred template counts within each repertoire. Generation probabilities in a later analysis came from a VDJ recombination model fitted to out-of-frame rearrangements, and those results were checked against IGoR. A later analysis scored TCR-TCR, TCR-HLA and TCR-CMV co-occurrence with hypergeometric tests, applying a repertoire-size bias correction to TCR pairs. In a later analysis, false discovery rates were estimated by permuting HLA or CMV assignments 20 times. In a later analysis, co-occurring TCRs were grouped using DBSCAN, with TCRdist sequence similarity added in when clustering inside HLA-allele-positive subsets. Co-occurrence clustering excluded repertoires with fewer than 30,000 or more than 120,000 public chains, plus five with anomalous nucleotide sharing. TCRdb took this table from immuneACCESS and kept in-frame rearrangements with V and J called. Such tables lack part of the clones; where checked against another copy, unresolved V genes explain under half of the gap, and the rest is unexplained. The DNA was the basis for D and trimming; V, J and clone size are from that table. The sample's table covers some 120,000 clones. Of the sample, about 2.2% is held by the ten largest clones.

General study outcomes and caveats: In an earlier analysis of approximately 590 of the donors, most TCR beta V segments were observed in productive rearrangements about 87% or about 30% of the time, broadly matching IMGT annotations. CMV serostatus was the only immune exposure information available for the cohort. Some IMGT-functional V segments, including TRBV6-2 and TRBV6-3, could not be distinguished by the 87-base-pair reads and were therefore excluded. According to a later analysis, most CMV-associated TCR beta chains appeared to be HLA-restricted, and the HLA associations seemed to be driven largely by CMV exposure. This cohort had only TCR beta chains sequenced, and the lack of alpha or paired-chain data limited which features could be detected. Around 16 rarely observed V segments, including chromosome 9 orphons, were excluded from the earlier analysis of just under 600 of the donors because counts were too low. Strong co-occurrence of HLA alleles, especially DR and DQ, made assigning TCR associations to individual alleles difficult. In a later analysis, TCR association rates were found to vary across HLA loci, with the most associated TCRs seen for DRB1 alleles and the fewest for HLA-C alleles. The classifier was reported to diagnose cytomegalovirus status with high specificity and sensitivity in both the original cohort and the validation cohort. According to a later genetic analysis, donors in an Asian-associated ancestry cluster had fewer N-insertions in productive TCRs than the approximately 650-donor mean. Across donors, most TCR sequences were observed very rarely, whereas some public TCRs were present in many individuals. At a false discovery rate of 0.05, a later analysis linked some 17,000 TCR beta sequences to specific HLA alleles. A further reported finding was that TCR beta sequences accurately predicted the HLA-A and HLA-B alleles for most subjects in the first cohort. Three of the identified cytomegalovirus-associated TCR beta chains were confirmed in vitro to be specific for cytomegalovirus antigens. A cluster of highly shared sequence variants was judged likely to be a technical artifact of the sequencing pipeline. The study listed 150 to 200 TCR beta chains as associated with cytomegalovirus. Because some donors lacked HLA typing at each locus, the association tests relied only on the typed subset. Sequencing depth was assumed to be roughly uniform across donors in the presence/absence analyses, though that assumption may not hold. It was suggested by the authors that the approach could potentially be generalized to other disease states and immunological phenotypes. Linkage disequilibrium might explain the correlated functional status among segregating V segments, but an unknown experimental factor could not be excluded. According to a later analysis, parvovirus B19, influenza, CMV and Epstein-Barr virus appeared linked to several top co-occurrence clusters. V-gene and J-gene trimming of TCR beta chains was associated with a missense DCLRE1C variant in a later genetic analysis, and the association was replicated in an independent cohort. In a later analysis, HLA-associated TCR beta chains showed more clonal expansion and lower generation probabilities than non-associated chains that were equally common.

The chain employs TRBV30 and TRBJ1-2, with TRBD1 as a weak D call on 5 bases. The sequencing input was PBMCs. The sequence was collected from a man between 40 and 49 years old in good health and CMV-seronegative. The CDR3 region reads CAWSRQTPLTNYGYTF. The nucleotide sequence reads as follows: TGTGCCTGGAGCAGACAGACACCGCTCACTAACTATGGCTACACCTTC.